This TCR beta chain came from a study of long-term antiretroviral therapy in people with HIV. Whole-study findings and limits: Post-ART, diversity grew, though it stayed under transplant donor control levels.

Assay version v3.0 of immunoSEQ was used, and it was run at survey level. Here immunoSEQ multiplex PCR was the method, and the copy in TCRdb shows in-frame clones only, minus some. This sample has 7,000 to 9,000 clones, with roughly 80% found just once. In the case of this clone: Its cognate antigen is unknown.

Each donor had at least one pre-ART and at least two post-ART PBMC samples. Until DNA extraction, the samples held between about 1-10 million cryopreserved PBMC. The input for sequencing was unsorted PBMCs, taken 0.6 years before starting antiretroviral therapy. This sequence originates from a man aged 40-49 years with HIV.

CDR3 loop: CASSIGQGIPYEQYF. CDR3 sequence (DNA): TGCGCCAGCAGCATAGGACAGGGGATCCCCTACGAGCAGTACTTC. The J gene is TRBJ2-7, the V gene TRBV5-1, with 9 bases fitting TRBD1. The CDR3 contains 15 residues. Per germline, CDR1 SGHRS and CDR2 YFSETQ. V trimming: 4 bases; J trimming: 2 bases; junction bases outside the gene matches: 7. Full variable domain (outside the CDR3, taken from reference TRBV5-1 and TRBJ2-7): KAGVTQTPRYLIKTRGQQVTLSCSPISGHRSVSWYQQTPGQGLQFLFEYFSETQRNKGNFPGRFSGRQFSNSRSEMNVSTLELGDSALYLCASSIGQGIPYEQYFGPGTRLTVT.